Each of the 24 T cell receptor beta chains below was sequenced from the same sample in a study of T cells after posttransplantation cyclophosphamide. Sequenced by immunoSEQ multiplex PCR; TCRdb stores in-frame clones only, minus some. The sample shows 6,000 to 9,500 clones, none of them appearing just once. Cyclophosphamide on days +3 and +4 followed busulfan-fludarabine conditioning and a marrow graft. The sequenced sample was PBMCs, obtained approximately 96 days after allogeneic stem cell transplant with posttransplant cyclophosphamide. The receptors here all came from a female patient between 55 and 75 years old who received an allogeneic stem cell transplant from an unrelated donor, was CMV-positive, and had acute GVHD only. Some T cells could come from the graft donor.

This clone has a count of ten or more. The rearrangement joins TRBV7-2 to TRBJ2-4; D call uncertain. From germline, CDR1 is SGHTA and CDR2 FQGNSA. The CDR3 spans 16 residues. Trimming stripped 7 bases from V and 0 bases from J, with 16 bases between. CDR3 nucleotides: TGTGCCAGCATCTTGGGCCCAAATTTAGCCAAAAACATTCAGTACTTC. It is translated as CASILGPNLAKNIQYF.

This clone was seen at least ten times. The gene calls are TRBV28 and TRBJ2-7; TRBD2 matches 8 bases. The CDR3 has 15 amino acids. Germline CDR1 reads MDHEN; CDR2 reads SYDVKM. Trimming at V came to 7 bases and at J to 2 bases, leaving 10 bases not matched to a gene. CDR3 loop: CASNILSGGPYEQYF. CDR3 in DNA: TGTGCCAGCAACATCCTCAGCGGGGGTCCCTACGAGCAGTACTTC.

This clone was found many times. CDR3 nucleotides: TGTGCCAGCAGCTTAGGACAGGGCCGCGTTTTGACTGGAAACACCATATATTTT. Protein: CASSLGQGRVLTGNTIYF. The rearrangement links TRBV13 to TRBJ1-3; D perhaps matches TRBD1 (6 bases). V lost 0 bases and J 2 bases, leaving 17 bases between the germline ends. This CDR3 is 18 amino acids long. Germline V lookup: CDR1 PRHDT, CDR2 FYEKMQ (reference sequence).

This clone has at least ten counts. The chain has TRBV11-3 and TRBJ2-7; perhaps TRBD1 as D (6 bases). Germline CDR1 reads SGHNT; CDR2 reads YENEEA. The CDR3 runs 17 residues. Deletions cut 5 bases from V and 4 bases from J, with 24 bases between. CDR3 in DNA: TGTGCCAGCAGCGGCAGGGGCCGAGTAACGAGGGAATACGAGCAGTACTTC. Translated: CASSGRGRVTREYEQYF. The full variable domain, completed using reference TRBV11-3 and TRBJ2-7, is EAGVVQSPRYKIIEKKQPVAFWCNPISGHNTLYWYLQNLGQGPELLIRYENEEAVDDSQLPKDRFSAERLKGVDSTLKIQPAELGDSAVYLCASSGRGRVTREYEQYFGPGTRLTVT.

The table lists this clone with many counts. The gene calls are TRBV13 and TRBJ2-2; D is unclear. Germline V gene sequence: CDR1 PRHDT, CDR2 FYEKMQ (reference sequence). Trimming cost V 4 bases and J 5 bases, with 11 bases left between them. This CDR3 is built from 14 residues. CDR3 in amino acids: CASSSRSYTGELFF. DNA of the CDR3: TGTGCCAGCAGCTCCCGTAGCTATACCGGGGAGCTGTTTTTT.

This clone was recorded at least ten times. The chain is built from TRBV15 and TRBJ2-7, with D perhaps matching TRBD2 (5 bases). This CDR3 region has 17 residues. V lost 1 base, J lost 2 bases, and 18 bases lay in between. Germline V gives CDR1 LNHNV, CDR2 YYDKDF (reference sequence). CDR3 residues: CATSRVPLSGNPYEQYF. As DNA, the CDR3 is TGTGCCACCAGCAGAGTCCCCCTAAGCGGAAACCCCTACGAGCAGTACTTC. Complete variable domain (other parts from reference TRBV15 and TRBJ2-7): DAMVIQNPRYQVTQFGKPVTLSCSQTLNHNVMYWYQQKSSQAPKLLFHYYDKDFNNEADTPDNFQSRRPNTSFCFLDIRSPGLGDTAMYLCATSRVPLSGNPYEQYFGPGTRLTVT.

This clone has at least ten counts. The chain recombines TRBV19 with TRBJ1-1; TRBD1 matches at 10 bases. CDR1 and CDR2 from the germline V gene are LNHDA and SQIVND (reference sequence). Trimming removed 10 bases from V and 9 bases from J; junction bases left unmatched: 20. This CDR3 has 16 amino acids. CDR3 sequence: CATPTGGVIISTQAFF. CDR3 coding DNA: TGTGCCACCCCGACAGGGGGCGTGATTATTAGTACTCAAGCTTTCTTT.

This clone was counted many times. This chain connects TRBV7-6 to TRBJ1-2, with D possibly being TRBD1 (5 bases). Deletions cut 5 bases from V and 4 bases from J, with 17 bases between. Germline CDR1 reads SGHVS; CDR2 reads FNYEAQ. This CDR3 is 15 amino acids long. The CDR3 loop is CASSLEIQGSYGYTF. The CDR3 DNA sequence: TGTGCCAGCAGCCTCGAAATCCAGGGCAGCTATGGCTACACCTTC. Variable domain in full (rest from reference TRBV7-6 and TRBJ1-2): GAGVSQSPRYKVTKRGQDVALRCDPISGHVSLYWYRQALGQGPEFLTYFNYEAQQDKSGLPNDRFSAERPEGSISTLTIQRTEQRDSAMYRCASSLEIQGSYGYTFGSGTRLTVV.

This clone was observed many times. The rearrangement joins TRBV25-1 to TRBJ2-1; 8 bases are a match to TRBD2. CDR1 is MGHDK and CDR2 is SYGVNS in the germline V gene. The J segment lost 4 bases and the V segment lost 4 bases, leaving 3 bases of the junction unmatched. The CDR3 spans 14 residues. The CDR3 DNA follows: TGTGCCAGCAGTGCGGGACTAGTTTACAATGAGCAGTTCTTC. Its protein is CASSAGLVYNEQFF.

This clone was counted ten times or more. The CDR3 protein is CAISDRSGLAGGGIDTQYF. The DNA for the CDR3 is TGTGCCATCAGTGACCGAAGTGGTTTAGCGGGAGGCGGAATAGATACGCAGTATTTT. This sequence joins TRBV10-3 and TRBJ2-3; 10 bases are a match to TRBD2. V was clipped by 3 bases and J by 5 bases; unmatched bases: 17. Looked up from germline, CDR1 is ENHRY and CDR2 is SYGVKD. The CDR3 is 19 amino acids.

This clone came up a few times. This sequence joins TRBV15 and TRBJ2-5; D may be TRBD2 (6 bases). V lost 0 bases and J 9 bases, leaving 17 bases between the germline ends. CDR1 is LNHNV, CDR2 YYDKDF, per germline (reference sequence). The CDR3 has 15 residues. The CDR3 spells CATSRDIGTPTSQYF. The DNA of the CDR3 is TGTGCCACCAGCAGAGATATCGGGACTCCAACTTCCCAGTACTTC.

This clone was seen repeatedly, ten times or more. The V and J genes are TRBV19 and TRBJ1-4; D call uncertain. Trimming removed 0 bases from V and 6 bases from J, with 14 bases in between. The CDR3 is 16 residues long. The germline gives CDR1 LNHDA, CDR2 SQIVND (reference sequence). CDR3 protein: CASSIDLASGDEKLFF. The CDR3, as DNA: TGTGCCAGTAGTATAGATTTAGCGTCGGGAGATGAAAAACTGTTTTTT.

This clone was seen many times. The CDR3 sequence: CASSQVATGELFF. CDR3 coding DNA: TGCGCCAGCAGCCAAGTGGCCACCGGGGAGCTGTTTTTT. This chain joins TRBV4-3 and TRBJ2-2; D not certain. V lost 1 base, J lost 4 bases, and 4 bases lay in between. Germline CDR1 LGHNA, CDR2 YSLEER. The CDR3 has 13 residues.

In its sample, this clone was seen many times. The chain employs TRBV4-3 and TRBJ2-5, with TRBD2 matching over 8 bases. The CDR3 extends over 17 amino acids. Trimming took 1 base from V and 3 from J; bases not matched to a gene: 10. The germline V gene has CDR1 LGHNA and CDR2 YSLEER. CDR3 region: CASSQGLAGSVEETQYF. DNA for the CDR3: TGCGCCAGCAGCCAAGGATTAGCGGGGAGCGTCGAAGAGACCCAGTACTTC.

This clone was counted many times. The CDR3 loop is CASSYTSTQETQYF. The CDR3 bases are TGTGCCAGCAGTTACACTAGCACCCAAGAGACCCAGTACTTC. The chain recombines TRBV6-5 with TRBJ2-5; possible D gene TRBD2, 6 bases. The CDR3 sequence is 14 residues long. In germline, CDR1 is MNHEY, CDR2 SVGAGI. V lost 2 bases to trimming and J lost 1 base, with 8 bases between them.

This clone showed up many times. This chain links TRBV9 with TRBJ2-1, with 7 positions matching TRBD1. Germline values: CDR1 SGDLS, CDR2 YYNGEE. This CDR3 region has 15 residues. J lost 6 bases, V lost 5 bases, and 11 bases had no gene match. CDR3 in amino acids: CASSTGSQGTNEQFF. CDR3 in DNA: TGTGCCAGCAGTACCGGGTCACAGGGGACCAATGAGCAGTTCTTC. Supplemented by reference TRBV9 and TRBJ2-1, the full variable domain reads DSGVTQTPKHLITATGQRVTLRCSPRSGDLSVYWYQQSLDQGLQFLIQYYNGEERAKGNILERFSAQQFPDLHSELNLSSLELGDSALYFCASSTGSQGTNEQFFGPGTRLTVL.

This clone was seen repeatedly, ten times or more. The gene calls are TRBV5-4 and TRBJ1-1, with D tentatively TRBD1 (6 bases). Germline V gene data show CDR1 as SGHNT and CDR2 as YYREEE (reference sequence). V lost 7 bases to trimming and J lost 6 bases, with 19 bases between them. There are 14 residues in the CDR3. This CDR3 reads CASSPAGERPEAFF. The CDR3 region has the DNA TGTGCCAGCTCCCCCGCAGGGGAAAGGCCTGAAGCTTTCTTT. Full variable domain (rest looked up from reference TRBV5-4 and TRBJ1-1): ETGVTQSPTHLIKTRGQQVTLRCSSQSGHNTVSWYQQALGQGPQFIFQYYREEENGRGNFPPRFSGLQFPNYSSELNVNALELDDSALYLCASSPAGERPEAFFGQGTRLTVV.

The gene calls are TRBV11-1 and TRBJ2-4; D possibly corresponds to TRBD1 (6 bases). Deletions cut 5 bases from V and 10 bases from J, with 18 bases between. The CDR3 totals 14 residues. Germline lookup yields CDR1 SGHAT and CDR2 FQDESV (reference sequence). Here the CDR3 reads CASSLNIQGTIQYF. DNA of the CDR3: TGTGCCAGCAGCCTCAATATACAGGGTACAATTCAGTACTTC.

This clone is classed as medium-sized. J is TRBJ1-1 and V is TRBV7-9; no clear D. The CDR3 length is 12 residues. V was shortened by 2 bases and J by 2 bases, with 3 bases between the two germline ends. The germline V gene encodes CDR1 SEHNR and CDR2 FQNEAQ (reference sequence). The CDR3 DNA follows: TGTGCCAGCAGCTTAATAAACACTGAAGCTTTCTTT. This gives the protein CASSLINTEAFF.

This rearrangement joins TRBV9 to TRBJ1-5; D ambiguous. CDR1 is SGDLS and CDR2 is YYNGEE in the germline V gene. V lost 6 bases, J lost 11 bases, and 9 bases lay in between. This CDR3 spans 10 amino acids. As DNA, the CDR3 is TGTGCCAGCACCATCCGGGCCCAGCATTTT. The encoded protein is CASTIRAQHF.

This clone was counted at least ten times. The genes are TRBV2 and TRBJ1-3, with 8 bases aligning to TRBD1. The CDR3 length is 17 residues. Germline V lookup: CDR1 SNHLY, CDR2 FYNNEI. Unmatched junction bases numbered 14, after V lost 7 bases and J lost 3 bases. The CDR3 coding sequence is TGTGCCAGCATGGCAATACCGGACAGGGTGATTGGAAACACCATATATTTT. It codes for CASMAIPDRVIGNTIYF.

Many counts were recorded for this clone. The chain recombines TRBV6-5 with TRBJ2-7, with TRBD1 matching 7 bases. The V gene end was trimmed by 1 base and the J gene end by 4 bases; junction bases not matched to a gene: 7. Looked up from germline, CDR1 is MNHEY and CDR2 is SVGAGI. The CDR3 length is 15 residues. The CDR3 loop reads CASSYLVGTAYEQYF. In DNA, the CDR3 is TGTGCCAGCAGTTACTTAGTCGGGACAGCTTACGAGCAGTACTTC.

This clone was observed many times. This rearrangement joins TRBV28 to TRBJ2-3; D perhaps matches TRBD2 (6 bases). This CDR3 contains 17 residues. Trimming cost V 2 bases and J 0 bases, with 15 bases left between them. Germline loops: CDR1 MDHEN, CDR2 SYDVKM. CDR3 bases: TGTGCCAGCAGTTTAGAGCTAATCGGGGGTAGCACAGATACGCAGTATTTT. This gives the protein CASSLELIGGSTDTQYF.

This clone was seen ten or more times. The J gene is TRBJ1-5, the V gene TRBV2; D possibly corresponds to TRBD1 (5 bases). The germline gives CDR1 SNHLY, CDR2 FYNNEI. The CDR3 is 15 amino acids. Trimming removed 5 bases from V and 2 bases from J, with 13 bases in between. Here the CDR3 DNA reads TGTGCCAGCAGTCTTCTCGGGGGTGGCAATCAGCCCCAGCATTTT. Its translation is CASSLLGGGNQPQHF.